This T cell receptor beta chain emerged from a study of cytomegalovirus exposure and HLA in healthy donors. Broader study findings: The authors later found HLA-associated TCR beta chains more clonally expanded than equally common others. In a later analysis, CMV-associated beta chains were mostly HLA-associated, it appeared. Most subjects' HLA-A and HLA-B alleles were reportedly predicted from TCR beta sequences.

In regard to this clone: The antigen is undetermined.

PCR amplification relied on 60 Vbeta primers (plus 13 Jbeta primers). Clones were read by immunoSEQ multiplex PCR, and TCRdb kept only the in-frame ones, dropping some. The data hold some 150,000 clones, with approximately 82% observed a single time. The sample taken for sequencing was PBMCs. This receptor was taken from a man aged 35-49 years in good health and CMV-seronegative.

CDR3 sequence reads: CASSAGDPHMYEQYF. For the CDR3, the DNA is TGTGCCAGCAGCGCGGGGGACCCTCATATGTACGAGCAGTACTTC. J is TRBJ2-7 and V is TRBV9; D might be TRBD2 (6 bases). The V gene's germline CDR1 is SGDLS and CDR2 YYNGEE. Trimming removed 3 bases at V and 4 bases at J, with 17 bases between. The CDR3 covers 15 residues.